The T cell receptor beta chain described here comes from a study of a mutant IDH1 vaccine in newly diagnosed glioma. Study background: The sex distribution of treated patients was roughly 62% male and around 40% female, with a mean age of approximately 40 years. Broader study findings: Induction of immune responses by the vaccine occurred in about 93% of patients. Pseudoprogression appeared independent of alterations in top peripheral clonotypes.

Some clones are missing from TCRdb's copy, which holds only in-frame ones; the method was immunoSEQ multiplex PCR. In the table there are around 63,000 clones, approximately 92% of which are singletons. Time point meaning: baseline, week 1 (first vaccination visit). Treatment here: pre-vaccination baseline after standard-of-care therapy. Details on this clone: Antigen unknown.

Germline lookup yields CDR1 LNHDA and CDR2 SQIVND (reference sequence). V gave up 3 bases and J gave up 8 bases; unmatched junction bases: 9. This CDR3 contains 15 residues. This chain uses TRBV19 with TRBJ1-5; 8 positions agree with TRBD1. This sequence originates from a man aged 45-65 years with glioma. The sample was PBMCs, taken from a glioma patient treated with radiotherapy, temozolomide or both. CDR3 DNA sequence: TGTGCCAGTAGTATCTTCGGGACAGGCATTGAGCCCCAGCATTTT. It codes for CASSIFGTGIEPQHF.